Listed here are 17 T cell receptor beta chains from one sample, sequenced in a study of T-cell reconstitution after alpha-beta-depleted transplantation in children. Preparation of the TCRbeta library was carried out with unique molecular identifiers. TCRdb re-called the PCR reads with MiXCR, one entry per CDR3 protein. The table shows over 400,000 distinct CDR3 sequences, with approximately 41% occurring only once. Sequenced here: PBMCs, sampled before TCRalphabeta/CD19-depleted stem cell transplant. These receptors were obtained from a girl aged 2 to 9 with aplastic anemia, due to receive a stem cell transplant.

Here the CDR3 DNA reads TGTGCCAGCAGGGCCTGGGCAGGGAGGGACACTGAAGCTTTCTTT. Protein product: CASRAWAGRDTEAFF. This rearrangement joins TRBV27 to TRBJ1-1, with D possibly being TRBD1 (5 bases). V lost 6 bases, J lost 3 bases, and 17 bases lay in between. Germline V gene sequence: CDR1 MNHEY, CDR2 SMNVEV (reference sequence). This CDR3 is built from 15 residues.

The chain is built from TRBV28 and TRBJ2-5; D may be TRBD1 (6 bases). The CDR3 sequence is 14 residues long. Looked up from germline, CDR1 is MDHEN and CDR2 is SYDVKM. V lost 3 bases and J 7 bases, leaving 15 bases between the germline ends. The CDR3 region is CASSFDRRPWTQYF. The CDR3, as DNA: TGTGCCAGCAGTTTCGACAGGCGCCCTTGGACCCAGTACTTC.

This clonotype was seen ten or more times. The chain has TRBV5-1 and TRBJ1-4; 11 bases are a match to TRBD1. The CDR3 is 16 residues long. The trim removed 3 bases at V and 6 bases at J, leaving 7 bases unmatched. Germline assignment: CDR1 SGHRS and CDR2 YFSETQ. The CDR3 is CASSSGQGARYEKLFF. In nucleotides, the CDR3 is TGCGCCAGCAGCTCAGGACAGGGGGCGCGGTATGAAAAACTGTTTTTT.

This clonotype turned up a few times. This chain connects TRBV28 to TRBJ1-5; D gene uncertain. CDR3 length: 14 amino acids. Germline lookup yields CDR1 MDHEN and CDR2 SYDVKM. V was shortened by 7 bases and J by 0 bases, with 10 bases between the two germline ends. CDR3 region: CASNYVGSNQPQHF. The CDR3 DNA sequence: TGTGCCAGCAACTATGTCGGTAGCAATCAGCCCCAGCATTTT.

J is TRBJ2-3 and V is TRBV6-5, with unresolved D. The CDR3 length is 13 residues. Germline loops: CDR1 MNHEY, CDR2 SVGAGI. The V and J ends lost 2 bases and 6 bases respectively, with 9 bases between them. CDR3 sequence: CASSYRLGDTQYF. DNA of the CDR3: TGTGCCAGCAGTTACCGCTTAGGGGATACGCAGTATTTT.

This clonotype was counted at least ten times. The rearrangement joins TRBV29-1 to TRBJ2-2; 9 bases line up with TRBD2. CDR1 SQVTM and CDR2 ANQGSEA come from the germline V gene. The V gene end was trimmed by 7 bases and the J gene end by 5 bases; junction bases not matched to a gene: 8. This CDR3 has 14 amino acids. The DNA for the CDR3 is TGCAGCGCTCAGCGGGGGGCTGATACCGGGGAGCTGTTTTTT. Residues: CSAQRGADTGELFF.

V usage is TRBV28 and J usage is TRBJ2-5; D gene unclear. This CDR3 contains 13 residues. The V and J ends lost 3 bases and 1 base respectively, with 6 bases between them. Per the germline V gene, CDR1 is MDHEN and CDR2 is SYDVKM. DNA of the CDR3: TGTGCCAGCAGTTTTAAATTCCAAGAGACCCAGTACTTC. Protein: CASSFKFQETQYF.

This clonotype was detected only once. The chain uses TRBV11-2 and TRBJ2-1; D is uncertain. Looked up from germline, CDR1 is SGHAT and CDR2 is FQNNGV. The CDR3 loop spans 20 amino acids. The V and J ends lost 1 base and 0 bases respectively, with 22 bases between them. The CDR3 sequence: CASSLGASFSKRRSYNEQFF. The CDR3 coding sequence is TGTGCCAGCAGCTTAGGGGCCAGTTTCTCGAAACGACGCTCCTACAATGAGCAGTTCTTC.

The chain joins TRBV29-1 to TRBJ2-3; the D gene could be TRBD1 or TRBD2 (5 bases each). The CDR3 length is 15 residues. Germline assignment: CDR1 SQVTM and CDR2 ANQGSEA. V was shortened by 5 bases and J by 1 base, with 16 bases between the two germline ends. The CDR3 DNA reads as TGCAGCGTTCCAGGGAGTGGGTCCGGCACAGATACGCAGTATTTT. Amino acids: CSVPGSGSGTDTQYF.

CDR3 DNA sequence: TGTGCCAGCAGTCACCAGCCGACAGGTCCCTACGAGCAGTACTTC. Amino acids: CASSHQPTGPYEQYF. The rearrangement links TRBV28 to TRBJ2-7, with D perhaps matching TRBD1 (6 bases). CDR3 length: 15 residues. V was shortened by 5 bases and J by 2 bases, with 16 bases between the two germline ends. The germline CDR1 and CDR2 sequences are MDHEN and SYDVKM.

This clonotype was seen at least ten times. The J gene is TRBJ2-7, the V gene TRBV24-1; 7 bases map to TRBD1. Germline V gene data show CDR1 as KGHDR and CDR2 as SFDVKD. V shed 12 bases, J shed 3 bases, and the junction held 16 bases outside the gene matches. The CDR3 is made up of 15 amino acids. CDR3 nucleotides: TGTGCCGGGGCTGGGGTCCAGGGGGAGTTCTACGAGCAGTACTTC. Residues: CAGAGVQGEFYEQYF.

This chain joins TRBV20-1 and TRBJ2-4, with 8 bases matching TRBD2. Trimming removed 3 bases from V and 0 bases from J; junction bases left unmatched: 13. The CDR3 extends over 18 amino acids. Germline V gene lookup returns CDR1 DFQATT and CDR2 SNEGSKA (reference sequence). Here the CDR3 DNA reads TGCAGTGCTAGCCGAGTCACCGGGACTAGACTAGCCAAAAACATTCAGTACTTC. It codes for CSASRVTGTRLAKNIQYF.

This clonotype occurred many times. The V and J genes are TRBV30 and TRBJ1-6, with D unresolved. The CDR3 consists of 15 residues. With 2 bases removed from V and 0 bases from J, the gap between germline ends came to 8 bases. The germline V gene has CDR1 GTSNPN and CDR2 SVGIG (reference sequence). The DNA of the CDR3 is TGTGCCTGGAGTCCGGCGAGCTCCTATAATTCACCCCTCCACTTT. Protein: CAWSPASSYNSPLHF.

This clonotype was seen a handful of times. The chain couples TRBV12-3 or TRBV12-4 to TRBJ2-7; TRBD2 matches 10 bases. Trimming cost V 5 bases and J 0 bases; bases outside gene matches: 4. This CDR3 comprises 15 residues. DNA for the CDR3: TGTGCCAGCAGTCTTAGCGGGAGGCCCTCCTACGAGCAGTACTTC. Translation: CASSLSGRPSYEQYF.

This clonotype occurred once. The CDR3 loop reads CSALDRGGNTIYF. The CDR3 DNA follows: TGCAGTGCTCTTGACAGGGGTGGAAACACCATATATTTT. The rearrangement uses TRBV20-1 and TRBJ1-3, with 8 bases lining up with TRBD1. CDR1 DFQATT and CDR2 SNEGSKA come from the germline V gene (reference sequence). V lost 5 bases to trimming and J lost 3 bases; unmatched junction nucleotides: 3. There are 13 residues in the CDR3.

This chain joins TRBV6-5 and TRBJ1-1; no clear D gene. Trimming left V 0 bases short and J 7 bases short, with 12 bases between. CDR3 length: 14 amino acids. Germline V gives CDR1 MNHEY, CDR2 SVGAGI. The CDR3 sequence is CASSYSHGPDEAFF. In DNA, the CDR3 is TGTGCCAGCAGTTACTCCCACGGGCCGGATGAAGCTTTCTTT.

The V call is TRBV5-1, the J call TRBJ2-5; 10 positions match TRBD2. The germline V gene has CDR1 SGHRS and CDR2 YFSETQ. This CDR3 is built from 15 residues. V shed 4 bases, J shed 5 bases, and the junction held 8 bases outside the gene matches. CDR3 DNA sequence: TGCGCCAGCAGCGGTGGACTAGCGGTTACGGAGACCCAGTACTTC. It translates to CASSGGLAVTETQYF.